The clone carrying this T cell receptor beta chain has ten or more counts. No antigen is known for it. The data stem from a study of blood T cells in healthy people across ages. PCR was performed a second time for roughly 7 to 11 cycles using a sample-barcoded 5' primer and a J-beta primer mix. Each TCR beta cDNA got a 12-nucleotide random molecular identifier. TCRdb called the 5' RACE reads again in MiXCR, with one record for every CDR3 protein. This sample has 1.5 million to 2 million distinct CDR3 sequences, with 28% found just once. Germline values: CDR1 DFQATT, CDR2 SNEGSKA (reference sequence). This CDR3 is built from 13 residues. The V gene end was trimmed by 7 bases and the J gene end by 3 bases; junction bases not matched to a gene: 7. Study-wide results and caveats: Diversity estimates from one million T cells were considered underestimates.

Sequenced sample: blood. This sequence was found in a woman in her 30s in good health. The chain uses TRBV20-1 and TRBJ2-7; 9 bases are shared with TRBD1. Here the CDR3 DNA reads TGCAGTGGGACCCCGGGACAGGGCTACGAGCAGTACTTC. Translating gives CSGTPGQGYEQYF.